This T cell receptor (beta chain) originates from a study of Ad26.COV2.S vaccination and SARS-CoV-2 variants. The method was immunoSEQ multiplex PCR; TCRdb's version includes in-frame clones alone and lacks a portion of them. The data contain 450,000 to 550,000 clones, roughly nine tenths of them singletons. Sample treatment: 15 to 20 received Ad26.COV2.S at low or high dose, single or two shots; a few received placebo; per-sample allocation not given. All samples were drawn on day 63, counting from the first vaccine or placebo injection. Germline V gene sequence: CDR1 MDHEN, CDR2 SYDVKM. This CDR3 contains 16 residues. V lost 5 bases to trimming and J lost 4 bases, with 18 bases between them.

This specimen consisted of peripheral blood, obtained in a trial of Ad26.COV2.S vaccine versus placebo. The V call is TRBV28, the J call TRBJ1-3, with a tentative D call TRBD1 (5 bases). This sequence originates from a person aged 18 to 65 who received the Ad26.COV2.S COVID-19 vaccine or a placebo. The CDR3 spells CASSTLDGTRGNTIYF. CDR3 nucleotide sequence: TGTGCCAGCAGTACGCTGGACGGGACGCGAGGAAACACCATATATTTT.